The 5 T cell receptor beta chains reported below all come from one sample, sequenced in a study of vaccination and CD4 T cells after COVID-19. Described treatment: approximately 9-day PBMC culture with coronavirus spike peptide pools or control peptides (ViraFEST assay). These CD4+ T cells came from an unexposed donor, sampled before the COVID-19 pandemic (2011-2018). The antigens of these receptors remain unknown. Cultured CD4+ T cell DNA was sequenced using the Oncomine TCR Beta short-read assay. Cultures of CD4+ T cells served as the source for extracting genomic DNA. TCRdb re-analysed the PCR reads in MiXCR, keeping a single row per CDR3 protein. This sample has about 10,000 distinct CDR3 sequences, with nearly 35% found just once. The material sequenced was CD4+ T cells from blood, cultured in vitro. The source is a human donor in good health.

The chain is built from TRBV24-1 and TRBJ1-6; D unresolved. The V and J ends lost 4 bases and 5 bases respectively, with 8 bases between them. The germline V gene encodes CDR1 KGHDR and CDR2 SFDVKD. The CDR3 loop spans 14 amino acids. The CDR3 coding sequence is TGTGCCACCAGTGAACAGAAAAATAATTCACCCCTCCACTTT. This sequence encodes CATSEQKNNSPLHF.

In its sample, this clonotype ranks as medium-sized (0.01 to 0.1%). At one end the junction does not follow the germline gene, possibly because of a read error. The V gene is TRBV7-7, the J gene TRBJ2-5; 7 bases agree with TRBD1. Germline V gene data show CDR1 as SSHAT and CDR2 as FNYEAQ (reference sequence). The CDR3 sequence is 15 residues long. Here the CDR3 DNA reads TGTGCTAGCAGCTTAGGTACAGGGGTAATGGAGACCCAGTACTTC. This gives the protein CASSLGTGVMETQYF.

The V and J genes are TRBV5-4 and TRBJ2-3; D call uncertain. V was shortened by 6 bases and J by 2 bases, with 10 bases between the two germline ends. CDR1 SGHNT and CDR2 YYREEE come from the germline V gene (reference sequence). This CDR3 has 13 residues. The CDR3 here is CASTPGSTDTQYF. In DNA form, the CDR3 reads TGTGCCAGCACCCCTGGATCCACAGATACGCAGTATTTT.

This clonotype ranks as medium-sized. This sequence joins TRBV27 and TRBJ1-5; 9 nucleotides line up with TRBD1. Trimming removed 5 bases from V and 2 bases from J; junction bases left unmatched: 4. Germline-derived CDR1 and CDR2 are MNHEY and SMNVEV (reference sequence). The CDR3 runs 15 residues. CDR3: CASSPDRGRNQPQHF. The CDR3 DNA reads TGTGCCAGCAGTCCGGACAGGGGACGCAATCAGCCCCAGCATTTT.

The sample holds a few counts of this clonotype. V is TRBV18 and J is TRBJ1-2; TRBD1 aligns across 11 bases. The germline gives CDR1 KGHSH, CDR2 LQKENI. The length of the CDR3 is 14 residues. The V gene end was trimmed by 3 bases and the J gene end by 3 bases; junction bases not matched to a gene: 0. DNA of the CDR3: TGTGCCAGCTCACCGGGACAGGGGGACTATGGCTACACCTTC. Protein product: CASSPGQGDYGYTF.